This T cell receptor beta chain was recovered during a study of OX40 agonist ivuxolimab in advanced cancers. Findings and caveats of the study: Within 6 weeks, CD4+ and CD8+ blood T cells expanded clonally at 0.1 to 3.0 mg/kg.

Sequencing was performed with immunoSEQ multiplex PCR; in TCRdb, only in-frame clones are kept and a portion is missing. The table lists tens of thousands of clones, 86% of them singletons, with 2.6% in the top ten. Germline values: CDR1 MNHEY, CDR2 SMNVEV (reference sequence). The trim removed 7 bases at V and 4 bases at J, leaving 17 bases unmatched. This CDR3 is 17 amino acids long. A note on this clone: Its antigen remains unknown.

This rearrangement joins TRBV27 to TRBJ2-3; 7 bases map to TRBD2. The sequence came from an adult with an advanced solid tumor such as melanoma, head and neck, liver or kidney cancer. Sequencing used CD4+ or CD8+ T cells sorted from blood, obtained in a trial of the OX40 agonist ivuxolimab. The DNA for the CDR3 is TGTGCCAGCACCCCGCGGGTCCGGGGGAGGGTGGCAGATACGCAGTATTTT. It codes for CASTPRVRGRVADTQYF.